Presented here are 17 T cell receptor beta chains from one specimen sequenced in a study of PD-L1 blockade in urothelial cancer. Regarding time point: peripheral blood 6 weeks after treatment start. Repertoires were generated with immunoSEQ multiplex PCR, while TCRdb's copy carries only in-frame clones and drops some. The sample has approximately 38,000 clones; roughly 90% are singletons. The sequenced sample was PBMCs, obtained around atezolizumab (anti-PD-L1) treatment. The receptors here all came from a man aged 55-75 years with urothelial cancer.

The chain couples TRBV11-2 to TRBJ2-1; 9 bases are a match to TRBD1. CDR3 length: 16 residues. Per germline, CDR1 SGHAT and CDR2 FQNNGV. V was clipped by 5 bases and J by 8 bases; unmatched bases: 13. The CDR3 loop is CASSGQQGARSHEQFF. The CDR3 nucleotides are TGTGCCAGCAGCGGACAACAGGGGGCGCGTAGCCATGAGCAGTTCTTC.

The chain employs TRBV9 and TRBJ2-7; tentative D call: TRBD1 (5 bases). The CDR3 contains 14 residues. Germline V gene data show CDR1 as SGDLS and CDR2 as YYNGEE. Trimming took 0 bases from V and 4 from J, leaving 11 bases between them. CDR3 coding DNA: TGTGCCAGCAGCGTAGAAGGGGTTGGTTACGAGCAGTACTTC. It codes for CASSVEGVGYEQYF.

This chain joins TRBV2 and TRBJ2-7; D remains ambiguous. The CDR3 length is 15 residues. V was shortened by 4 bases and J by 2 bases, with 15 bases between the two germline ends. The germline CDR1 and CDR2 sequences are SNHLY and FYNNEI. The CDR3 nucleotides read TGTGCCAGCAGTGTGTCTGGGCAGGTTGCCTACGAGCAGTACTTC. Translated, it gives CASSVSGQVAYEQYF. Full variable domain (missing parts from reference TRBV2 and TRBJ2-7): EPEVTQTPSHQVTQMGQEVILRCVPISNHLYFYWYRQILGQKVEFLVSFYNNEISEKSEIFDDQFSVERPDGSNFTLKIRSTKLEDSAMYFCASSVSGQVAYEQYFGPGTRLTVT.

CDR3: CASSTGGTGGYTF. CDR3 in DNA: TGTGCCAGCAGCACAGGGGGCACGGGTGGCTACACCTTC. J is TRBJ1-2 and V is TRBV2; 9 nucleotides agree with TRBD1. The CDR3 totals 13 residues. Germline V gives CDR1 SNHLY, CDR2 FYNNEI. Trimming removed 6 bases from V and 7 bases from J; junction bases left unmatched: 6.

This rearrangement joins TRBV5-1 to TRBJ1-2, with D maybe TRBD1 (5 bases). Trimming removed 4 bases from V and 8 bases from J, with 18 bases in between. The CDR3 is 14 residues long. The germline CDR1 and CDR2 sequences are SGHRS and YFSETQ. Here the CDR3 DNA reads TGCGCCAGCAGCGTGAACAGGCCTGAAGAGGGCTACACCTTC. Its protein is CASSVNRPEEGYTF.

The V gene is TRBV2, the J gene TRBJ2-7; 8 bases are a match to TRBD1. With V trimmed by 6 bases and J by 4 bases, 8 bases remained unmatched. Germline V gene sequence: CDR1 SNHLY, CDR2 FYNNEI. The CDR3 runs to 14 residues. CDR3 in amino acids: CASRLGQGWYEQYF. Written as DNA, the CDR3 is TGTGCCAGCAGGCTAGGACAGGGTTGGTACGAGCAGTACTTC.

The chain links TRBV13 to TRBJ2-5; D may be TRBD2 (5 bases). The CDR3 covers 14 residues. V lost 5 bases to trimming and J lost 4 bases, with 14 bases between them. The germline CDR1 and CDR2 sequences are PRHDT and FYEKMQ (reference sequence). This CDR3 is CASSEEASGETQYF. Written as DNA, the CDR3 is TGTGCCAGCAGCGAGGAGGCTAGTGGAGAGACCCAGTACTTC.

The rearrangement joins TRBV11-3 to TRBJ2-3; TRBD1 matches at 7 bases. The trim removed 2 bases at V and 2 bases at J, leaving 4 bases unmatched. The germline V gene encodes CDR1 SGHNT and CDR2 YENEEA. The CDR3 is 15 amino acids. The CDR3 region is CASSLHGTVTDTQYF. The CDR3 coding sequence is TGTGCCAGCAGCTTACACGGGACAGTCACAGATACGCAGTATTTT.

In DNA form, the CDR3 reads TGTGCCAGCAGCCAAAGACAGTTCTATGGCTACACCTTC. Translation: CASSQRQFYGYTF. The gene calls are TRBV14 and TRBJ1-2; possibly TRBD1 for D (5 bases). V gave up 2 bases and J gave up 4 bases, with 8 bases separating them. The CDR3 is 13 residues long. CDR1 and CDR2 from the germline V gene are SGHDN and FVKESK.

The CDR3, as DNA: TGTGCCAGCAGCTTTCGGGGTCAACTCACCGTAATCTCCTACGAGCAGTACTTC. Translated: CASSFRGQLTVISYEQYF. The chain joins TRBV5-5 to TRBJ2-7; tentative D call: TRBD2 (5 bases). V lost 2 bases to trimming and J lost 0 bases, with 21 bases between them. This CDR3 contains 18 residues. Germline-derived CDR1 and CDR2 are SGHKS and YYEKEE (reference sequence).

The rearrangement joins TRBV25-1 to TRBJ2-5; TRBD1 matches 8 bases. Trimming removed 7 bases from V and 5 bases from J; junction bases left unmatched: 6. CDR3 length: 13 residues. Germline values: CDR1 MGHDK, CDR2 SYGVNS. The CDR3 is CASTRQGRETQYF. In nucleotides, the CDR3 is TGTGCCAGCACTCGACAGGGGAGGGAGACCCAGTACTTC.

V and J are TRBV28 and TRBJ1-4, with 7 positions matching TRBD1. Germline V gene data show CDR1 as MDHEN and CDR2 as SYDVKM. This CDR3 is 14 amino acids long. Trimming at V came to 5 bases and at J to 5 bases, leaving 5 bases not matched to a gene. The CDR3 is CASSATGANEKLFF. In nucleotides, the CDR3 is TGTGCCAGCAGTGCTACAGGGGCAAATGAAAAACTGTTTTTT.

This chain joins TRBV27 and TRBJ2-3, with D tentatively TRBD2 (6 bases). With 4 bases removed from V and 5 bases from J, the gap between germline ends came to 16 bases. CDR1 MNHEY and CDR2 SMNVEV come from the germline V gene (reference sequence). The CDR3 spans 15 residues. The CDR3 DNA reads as TGTGCCAGCAGTTCCCAGCGGGTCGAGGTAGATACGCAGTATTTT. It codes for CASSSQRVEVDTQYF.

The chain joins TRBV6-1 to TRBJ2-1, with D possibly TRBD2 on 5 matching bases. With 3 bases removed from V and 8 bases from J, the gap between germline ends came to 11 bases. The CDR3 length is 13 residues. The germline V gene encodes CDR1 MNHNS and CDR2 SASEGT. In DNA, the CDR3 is TGTGCCAGCAGTGATAGAGGGCGAGATGAGCAGTTCTTC. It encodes CASSDRGRDEQFF.

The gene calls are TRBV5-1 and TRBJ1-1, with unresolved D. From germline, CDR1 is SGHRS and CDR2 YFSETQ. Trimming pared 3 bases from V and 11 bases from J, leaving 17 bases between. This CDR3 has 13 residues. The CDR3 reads CASSSAARGEAFF. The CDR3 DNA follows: TGCGCCAGCAGCTCCGCGGCCAGAGGTGAGGCTTTCTTT. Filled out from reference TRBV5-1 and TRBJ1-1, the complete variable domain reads KAGVTQTPRYLIKTRGQQVTLSCSPISGHRSVSWYQQTPGQGLQFLFEYFSETQRNKGNFPGRFSGRQFSNSRSEMNVSTLELGDSALYLCASSSAARGEAFFGQGTRLTVV.

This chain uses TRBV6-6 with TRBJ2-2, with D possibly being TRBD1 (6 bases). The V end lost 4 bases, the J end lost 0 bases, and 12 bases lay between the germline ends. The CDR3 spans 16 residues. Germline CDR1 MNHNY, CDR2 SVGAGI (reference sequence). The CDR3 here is CASSFSGDPNTGELFF. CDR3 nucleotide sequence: TGTGCCAGCAGTTTTTCAGGGGACCCGAACACCGGGGAGCTGTTTTTT.

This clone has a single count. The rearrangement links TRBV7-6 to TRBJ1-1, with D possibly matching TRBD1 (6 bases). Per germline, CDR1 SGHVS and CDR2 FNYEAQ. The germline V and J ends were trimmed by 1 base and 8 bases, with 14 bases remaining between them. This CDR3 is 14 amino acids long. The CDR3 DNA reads TGTGCCAGCAGCTTAGTTACCAGGGGCTCGGAAGCTTTCTTT. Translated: CASSLVTRGSEAFF.